This is a list of T cell receptor beta chains from one sample in a study of CD8 T cells in ankylosing spondylitis. TCRdb independently ran MiXCR on the 5' RACE reads; one entry per CDR3 protein. The sample yields approximately 550,000 distinct CDR3 sequences, more than 9.5% seen once. Sample: blood, either unsorted or a sorted T cell fraction (not recorded which). The source of these receptors is a male donor with ankylosing spondylitis. Each CDR3 is given with its conserved first and last residue. Each record gives: V gene, J gene, CDR3 protein.

V gene: TRBV7-6; J gene: TRBJ2-7; CDR3 protein: CASSLDGAGQSYEQYF
V gene: TRBV27; J gene: TRBJ2-5; CDR3 protein: CASGRFQETQYF
V gene: TRBV5-1; J gene: TRBJ2-1; CDR3 protein: CASSSPVGPNEQFF
V gene: TRBV7-8; J gene: TRBJ1-5; CDR3 protein: CASSLSEQGRIGQPQHF
V gene: TRBV2; J gene: TRBJ2-3; CDR3 protein: CASSETRSPDTQYF
V gene: TRBV6-1; J gene: TRBJ1-2; CDR3 protein: CASRDTGSYGYTF
V gene: TRBV12-3/TRBV12-4; J gene: TRBJ2-3; CDR3 protein: CASSLDSGAGDTQYF
V gene: TRBV20-1; J gene: TRBJ2-3; CDR3 protein: CSARPGSTDTQYF
V gene: TRBV10-3; J gene: TRBJ2-1; CDR3 protein: CAINPGLGSNEQFF
V gene: TRBV6-1; J gene: TRBJ1-3; CDR3 protein: CASSVVGQSSGNTIYF
V gene: TRBV4-1; J gene: TRBJ2-5; CDR3 protein: CASSRDGQLEETQYF
V gene: TRBV12-3/TRBV12-4; J gene: TRBJ1-1; CDR3 protein: CASSFAGANTEAFF
V gene: TRBV29-1; J gene: TRBJ1-1; CDR3 protein: CSVEQGPVAANTEAFF
V gene: TRBV11-2; J gene: TRBJ2-6; CDR3 protein: CASSLVAPSGANVLTF
V gene: TRBV7-9; J gene: TRBJ2-5; CDR3 protein: CASSLLAGYTETQYF
V gene: TRBV20-1; J gene: TRBJ2-1; CDR3 protein: CSARATDRIRGSSYNEQFF
V gene: TRBV5-1; J gene: TRBJ2-3; CDR3 protein: CASSRISGTSGRRDTQYF
V gene: TRBV20-1; J gene: TRBJ1-5; CDR3 protein: CSAREGPTGYSNQPQHF
V gene: TRBV5-1; J gene: TRBJ2-2; CDR3 protein: CASSPGLAGGTGELFF
V gene: TRBV18; J gene: TRBJ2-3; CDR3 protein: CASSPLADFTDTQYF
V gene: TRBV20-1; J gene: TRBJ2-1; CDR3 protein: CSAHTPAASIDEQFF
V gene: TRBV5-1; J gene: TRBJ2-3; CDR3 protein: CASKFDRADTQYF
V gene: TRBV11-3; J gene: TRBJ2-3; CDR3 protein: CASSSLTDTQYF
V gene: TRBV7-7; J gene: TRBJ2-2; CDR3 protein: CASSPASTRGGIGELFF
V gene: TRBV11-3; J gene: TRBJ1-1; CDR3 protein: CASSLSGYTEAFF
V gene: TRBV24-1; J gene: TRBJ2-5; CDR3 protein: CATSDQDTGETQYF
V gene: TRBV7-2; J gene: TRBJ2-2; CDR3 protein: CASSLDTGRTGELFF
V gene: TRBV5-1; J gene: TRBJ2-2; CDR3 protein: CASSPGRGSTGELFF
V gene: TRBV29-1; J gene: TRBJ1-1; CDR3 protein: CSVLQNTEAFF
V gene: TRBV12-3/TRBV12-4; J gene: TRBJ1-3; CDR3 protein: CASSFRDRVEIRGNTIYF
V gene: TRBV3-1; J gene: TRBJ2-6; CDR3 protein: CASSPDAGANVLTF
V gene: TRBV7-9; J gene: TRBJ1-2; CDR3 protein: CASSIRGTEPSNYGYTF
V gene: TRBV20-1; J gene: TRBJ2-3; CDR3 protein: CSASRPQASTDTQYF
V gene: TRBV7-9; J gene: TRBJ2-5; CDR3 protein: CASSLASRSETQYF
V gene: TRBV5-1; J gene: TRBJ1-1; CDR3 protein: CASSLAQGDAEAFF
V gene: TRBV10-3; J gene: TRBJ1-2; CDR3 protein: CAISEAPAPQGRAYGYTF
V gene: TRBV12-3/TRBV12-4; J gene: TRBJ1-5; CDR3 protein: CASSLDRQVGRPQHF
V gene: TRBV5-1; J gene: TRBJ2-1; CDR3 protein: CASSILAEQFF
V gene: TRBV20-1; J gene: TRBJ2-7; CDR3 protein: CSAMTSGSREQYF
V gene: TRBV7-2; J gene: TRBJ2-3; CDR3 protein: CASSSLAGVPDTQYF
V gene: TRBV6-1; J gene: TRBJ2-2; CDR3 protein: CASRGDRETGELFF
V gene: TRBV15; J gene: TRBJ2-7; CDR3 protein: CATSRQFRGYEQYF
V gene: TRBV11-2; J gene: TRBJ2-2; CDR3 protein: CASSPPTGTGELFF